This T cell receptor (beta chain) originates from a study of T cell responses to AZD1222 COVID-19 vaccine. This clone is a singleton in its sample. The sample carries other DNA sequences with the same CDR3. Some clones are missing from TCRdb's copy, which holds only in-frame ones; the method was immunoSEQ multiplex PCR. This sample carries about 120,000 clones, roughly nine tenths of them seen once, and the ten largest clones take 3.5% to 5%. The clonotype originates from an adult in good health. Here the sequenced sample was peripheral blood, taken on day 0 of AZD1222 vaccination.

CDR3 sequence: CASSQLNSPLHF. CDR3 nucleotide sequence: TGTGCCAGCAGCCAGTTGAATTCACCCCTCCACTTT. The gene calls are TRBV3-1 (or the pseudogene TRBV3-2) and TRBJ1-6; the D is unclear. This CDR3 is built from 12 residues. The V and J ends lost 3 bases and 7 bases respectively, with 4 bases between them. CDR1 is LGHDT and CDR2 is YNNKEL in the germline V gene (reference sequence).